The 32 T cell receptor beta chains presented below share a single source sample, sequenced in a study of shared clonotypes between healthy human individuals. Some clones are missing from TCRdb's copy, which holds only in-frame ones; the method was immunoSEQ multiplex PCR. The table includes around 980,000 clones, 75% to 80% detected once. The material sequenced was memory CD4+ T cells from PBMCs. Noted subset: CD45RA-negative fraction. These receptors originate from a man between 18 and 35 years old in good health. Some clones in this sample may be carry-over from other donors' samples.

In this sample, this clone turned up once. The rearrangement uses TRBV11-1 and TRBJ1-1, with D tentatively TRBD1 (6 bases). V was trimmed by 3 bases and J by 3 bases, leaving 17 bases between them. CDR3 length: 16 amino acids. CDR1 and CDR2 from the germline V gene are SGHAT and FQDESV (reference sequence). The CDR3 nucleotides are TGTGCCAGCAGCTTGACAGGAGGGCGAGTGTACACTGAAGCTTTCTTT. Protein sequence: CASSLTGGRVYTEAFF.

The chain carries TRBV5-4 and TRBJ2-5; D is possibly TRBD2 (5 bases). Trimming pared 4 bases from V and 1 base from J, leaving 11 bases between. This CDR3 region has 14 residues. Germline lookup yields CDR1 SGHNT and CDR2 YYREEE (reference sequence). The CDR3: CASSRDGSQETQYF. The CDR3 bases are TGTGCCAGCAGCCGGGATGGCAGCCAAGAGACCCAGTACTTC.

Here the CDR3 reads CASGEYRETEAFF. Written as DNA, the CDR3 is TGCGCCAGCGGGGAATACAGGGAAACTGAAGCTTTCTTT. This chain connects TRBV5-1 to TRBJ1-1, with D perhaps matching TRBD1 (6 bases). Germline V gene data show CDR1 as SGHRS and CDR2 as YFSETQ. Trimming stripped 7 bases from V and 5 bases from J, with 15 bases between. The CDR3 runs to 13 residues. Full variable domain (missing parts from reference TRBV5-1 and TRBJ1-1): KAGVTQTPRYLIKTRGQQVTLSCSPISGHRSVSWYQQTPGQGLQFLFEYFSETQRNKGNFPGRFSGRQFSNSRSEMNVSTLELGDSALYLCASGEYRETEAFFGQGTRLTVV.

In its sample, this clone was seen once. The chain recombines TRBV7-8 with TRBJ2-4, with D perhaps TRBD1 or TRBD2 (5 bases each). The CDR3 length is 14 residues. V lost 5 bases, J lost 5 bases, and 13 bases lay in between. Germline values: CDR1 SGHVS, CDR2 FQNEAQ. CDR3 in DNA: TGTGCCAGCAGCCCTTATGGGGACGAAAACATTCAGTACTTC. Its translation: CASSPYGDENIQYF.

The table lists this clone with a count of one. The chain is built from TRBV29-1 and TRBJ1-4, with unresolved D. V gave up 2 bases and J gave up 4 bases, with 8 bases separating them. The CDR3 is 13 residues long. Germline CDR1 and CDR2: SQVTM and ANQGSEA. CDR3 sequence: CSVEPLSNEKLFF. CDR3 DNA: TGCAGCGTTGAACCACTGAGTAATGAAAAACTGTTTTTT.

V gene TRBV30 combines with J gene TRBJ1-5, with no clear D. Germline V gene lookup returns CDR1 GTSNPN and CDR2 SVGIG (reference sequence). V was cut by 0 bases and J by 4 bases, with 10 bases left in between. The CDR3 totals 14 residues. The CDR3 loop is CAWSVRAANQPQHF. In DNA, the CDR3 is TGTGCCTGGAGTGTAAGGGCAGCGAATCAGCCCCAGCATTTT. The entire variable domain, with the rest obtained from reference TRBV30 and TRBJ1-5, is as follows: SQTIHQWPATLVQPVGSPLSLECTVEGTSNPNLYWYRQAAGRGLQLLFYSVGIGQISSEVPQNLSASRPQDRQFILSSKKLLLSDSGFYLCAWSVRAANQPQHFGDGTRLSIL.

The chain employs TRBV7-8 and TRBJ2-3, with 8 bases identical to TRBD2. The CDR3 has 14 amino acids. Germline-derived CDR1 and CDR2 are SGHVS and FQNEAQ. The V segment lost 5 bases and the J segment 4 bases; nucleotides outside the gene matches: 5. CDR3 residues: CASSRLASADTQYF. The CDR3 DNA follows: TGTGCCAGCAGCCGACTAGCGTCAGCAGATACGCAGTATTTT. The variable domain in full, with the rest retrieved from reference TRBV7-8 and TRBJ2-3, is GAGVSQSPRYKVAKRGQDVALRCDPISGHVSLFWYQQALGQGPEFLTYFQNEAQLDKSGLPSDRFFAERPEGSVSTLKIQRTQQEDSAVYLCASSRLASADTQYFGPGTRLTVL.

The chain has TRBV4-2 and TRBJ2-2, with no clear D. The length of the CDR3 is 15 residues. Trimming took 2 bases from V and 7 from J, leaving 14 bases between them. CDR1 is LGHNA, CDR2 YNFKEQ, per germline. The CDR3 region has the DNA TGTGCCAGCAGCCAAACCCCTGGCAGAAGCGGGGAGCTGTTTTTT. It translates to CASSQTPGRSGELFF.

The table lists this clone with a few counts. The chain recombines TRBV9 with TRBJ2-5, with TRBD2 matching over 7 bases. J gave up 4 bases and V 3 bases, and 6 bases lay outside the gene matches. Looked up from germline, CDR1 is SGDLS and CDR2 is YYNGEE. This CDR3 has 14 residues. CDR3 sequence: CASSARGEAETQYF. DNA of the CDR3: TGTGCCAGCAGCGCCCGGGGGGAGGCAGAGACCCAGTACTTC.

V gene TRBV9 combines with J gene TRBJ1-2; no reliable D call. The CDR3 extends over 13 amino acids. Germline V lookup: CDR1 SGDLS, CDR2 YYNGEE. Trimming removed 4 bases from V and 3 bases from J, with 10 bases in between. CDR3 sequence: CASSSPQDYGYTF. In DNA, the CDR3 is TGTGCCAGCAGCTCCCCCCAGGACTATGGCTACACCTTC. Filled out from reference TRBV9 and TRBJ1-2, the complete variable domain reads DSGVTQTPKHLITATGQRVTLRCSPRSGDLSVYWYQQSLDQGLQFLIQYYNGEERAKGNILERFSAQQFPDLHSELNLSSLELGDSALYFCASSSPQDYGYTFGSGTRLTVV.

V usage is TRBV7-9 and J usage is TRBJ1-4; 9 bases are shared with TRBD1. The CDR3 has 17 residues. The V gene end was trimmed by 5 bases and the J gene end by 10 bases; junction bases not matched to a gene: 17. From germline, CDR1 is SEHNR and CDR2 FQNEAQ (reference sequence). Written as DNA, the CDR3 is TGTGCCAGCAGCCCCGCTTCGACCGGGACAGGGTGGGGAAAACTGTTTTTT. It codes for CASSPASTGTGWGKLFF. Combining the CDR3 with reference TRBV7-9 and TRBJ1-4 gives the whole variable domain DTGVSQNPRHKITKRGQNVTFRCDPISEHNRLYWYRQTLGQGPEFLTYFQNEAQLEKSRLLSDRFSAERPKGSFSTLEIQRTEQGDSAMYLCASSPASTGTGWGKLFFGSGTQLSVL.

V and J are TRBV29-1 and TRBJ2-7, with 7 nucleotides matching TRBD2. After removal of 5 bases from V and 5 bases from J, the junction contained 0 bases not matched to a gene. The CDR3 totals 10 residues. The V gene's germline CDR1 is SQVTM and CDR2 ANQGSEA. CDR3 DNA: TGCAGCGTTACTAGCGACGAGCAGTACTTC. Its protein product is CSVTSDEQYF.

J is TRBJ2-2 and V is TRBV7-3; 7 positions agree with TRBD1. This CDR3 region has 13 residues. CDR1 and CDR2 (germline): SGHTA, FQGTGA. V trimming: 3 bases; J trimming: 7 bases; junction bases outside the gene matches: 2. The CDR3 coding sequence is TGTGCCAGCAGCTTCACAGGGGACGGGGAGCTGTTTTTT. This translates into CASSFTGDGELFF.

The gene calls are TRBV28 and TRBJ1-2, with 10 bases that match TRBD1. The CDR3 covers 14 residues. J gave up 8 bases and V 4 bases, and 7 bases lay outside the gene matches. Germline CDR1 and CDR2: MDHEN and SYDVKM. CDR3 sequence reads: CASSSPGTGDGYTF. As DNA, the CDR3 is TGTGCCAGCAGTTCCCCAGGGACAGGGGACGGCTACACCTTC.

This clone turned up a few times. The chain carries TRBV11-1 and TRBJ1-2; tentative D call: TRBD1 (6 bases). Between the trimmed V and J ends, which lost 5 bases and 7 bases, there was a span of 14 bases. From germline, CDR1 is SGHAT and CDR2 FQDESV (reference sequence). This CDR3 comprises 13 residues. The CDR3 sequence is CASSPRPGAGYTF. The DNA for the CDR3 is TGTGCCAGCAGCCCCAGACCGGGGGCTGGCTACACCTTC.

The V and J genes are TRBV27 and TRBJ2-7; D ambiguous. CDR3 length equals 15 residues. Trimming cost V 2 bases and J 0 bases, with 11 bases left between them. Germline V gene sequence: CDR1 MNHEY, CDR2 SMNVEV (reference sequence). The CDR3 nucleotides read TGTGCCAGCAGTTTAAGGGCCCTCCCCTCCTACGAGCAGTACTTC. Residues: CASSLRALPSYEQYF.

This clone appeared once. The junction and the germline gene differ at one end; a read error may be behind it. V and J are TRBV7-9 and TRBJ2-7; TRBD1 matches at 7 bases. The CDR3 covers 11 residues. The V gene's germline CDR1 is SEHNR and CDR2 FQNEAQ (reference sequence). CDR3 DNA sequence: TGTGCCAGCAGCTCCCATGGGACAGCAAGATTC. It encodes CASSSHGTARF.

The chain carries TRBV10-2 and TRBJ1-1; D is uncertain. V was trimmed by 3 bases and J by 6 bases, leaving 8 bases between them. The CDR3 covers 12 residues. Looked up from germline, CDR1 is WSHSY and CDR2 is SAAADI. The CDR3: CASSESWAEAFF. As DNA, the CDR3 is TGCGCCAGCAGTGAAAGTTGGGCTGAAGCTTTCTTT.

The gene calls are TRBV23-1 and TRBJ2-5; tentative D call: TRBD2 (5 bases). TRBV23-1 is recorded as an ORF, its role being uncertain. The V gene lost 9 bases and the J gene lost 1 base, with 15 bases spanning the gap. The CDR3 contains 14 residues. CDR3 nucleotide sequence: TGCGCCAGTGACGCCGGAGGTGGCCAAGAGACCCAGTACTTC. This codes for CASDAGGGQETQYF.

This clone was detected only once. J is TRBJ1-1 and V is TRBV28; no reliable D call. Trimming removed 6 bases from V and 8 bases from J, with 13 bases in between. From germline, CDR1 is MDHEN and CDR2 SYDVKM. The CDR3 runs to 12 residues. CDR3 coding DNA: TGTGCCAGCAGCAAAGACATATCCGAAGCTTTCTTT. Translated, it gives CASSKDISEAFF.

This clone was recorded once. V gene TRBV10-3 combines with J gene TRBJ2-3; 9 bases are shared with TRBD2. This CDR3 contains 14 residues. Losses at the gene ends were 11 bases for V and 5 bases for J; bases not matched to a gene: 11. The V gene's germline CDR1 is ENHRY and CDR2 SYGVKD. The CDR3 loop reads CAVTAGGPGDTQYF. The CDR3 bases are TGTGCCGTCACCGCGGGAGGGCCGGGAGATACGCAGTATTTT.

Here the CDR3 reads CASSLDRERYEQYF. CDR3 nucleotides: TGTGCCAGCAGCTTGGACAGGGAGAGGTACGAGCAGTACTTC. This rearrangement joins TRBV5-4 to TRBJ2-7, with D maybe TRBD1 (6 bases). The CDR3 extends over 14 amino acids. CDR1 SGHNT and CDR2 YYREEE come from the germline V gene (reference sequence). Trimming left V 0 bases short and J 4 bases short, with 11 bases between.

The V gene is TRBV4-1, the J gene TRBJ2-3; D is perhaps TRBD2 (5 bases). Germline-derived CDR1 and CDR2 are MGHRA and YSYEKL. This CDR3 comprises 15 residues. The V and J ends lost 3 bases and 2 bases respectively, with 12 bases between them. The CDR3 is CASSHAPRDTDTQYF. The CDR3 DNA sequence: TGCGCCAGCAGCCACGCCCCTCGGGACACAGATACGCAGTATTTT.

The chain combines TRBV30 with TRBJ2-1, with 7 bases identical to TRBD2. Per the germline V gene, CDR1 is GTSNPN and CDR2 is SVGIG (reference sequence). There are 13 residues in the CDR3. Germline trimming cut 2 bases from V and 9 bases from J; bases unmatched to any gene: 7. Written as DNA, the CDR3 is TGTGCCTGGAGTAGAGGGAGGGTCGGTGAGCAGTTCTTC. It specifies CAWSRGRVGEQFF. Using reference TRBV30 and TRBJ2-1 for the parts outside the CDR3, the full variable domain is SQTIHQWPATLVQPVGSPLSLECTVEGTSNPNLYWYRQAAGRGLQLLFYSVGIGQISSEVPQNLSASRPQDRQFILSSKKLLLSDSGFYLCAWSRGRVGEQFFGPGTRLTVL.

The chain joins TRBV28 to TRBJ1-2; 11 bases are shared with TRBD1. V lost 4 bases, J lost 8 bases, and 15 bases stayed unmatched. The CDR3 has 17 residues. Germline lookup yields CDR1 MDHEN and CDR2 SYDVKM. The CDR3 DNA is TGTGCCAGCAGTTCCCCCGGCAGGACAGGGGGCGTAGGAGGCTACACCTTC. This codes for CASSSPGRTGGVGGYTF.

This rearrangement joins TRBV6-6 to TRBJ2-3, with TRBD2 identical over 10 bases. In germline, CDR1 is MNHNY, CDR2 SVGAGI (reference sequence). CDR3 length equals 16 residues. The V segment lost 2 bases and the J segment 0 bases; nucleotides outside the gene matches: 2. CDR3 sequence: CASSYRTSGSTDTQYF. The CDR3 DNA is TGTGCCAGCAGTTACCGGACTAGCGGAAGCACAGATACGCAGTATTTT.

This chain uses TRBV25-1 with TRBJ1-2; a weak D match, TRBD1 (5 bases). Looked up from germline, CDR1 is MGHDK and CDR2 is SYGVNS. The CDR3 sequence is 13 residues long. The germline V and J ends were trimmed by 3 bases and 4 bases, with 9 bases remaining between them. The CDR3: CASSERGAYGYTF. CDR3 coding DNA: TGTGCCAGCAGTGAGCGGGGCGCCTATGGCTACACCTTC.

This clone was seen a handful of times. The CDR3 loop reads CASRHPGRMSYEQYF. CDR3 DNA: TGTGCCAGCAGGCACCCGGGACGCATGTCCTACGAGCAGTACTTC. The chain is built from TRBV11-2 and TRBJ2-7; either TRBD1 or TRBD2 may fit D (5 bases each). V dropped 6 bases and J dropped 1 base, with 16 bases sitting between them. This CDR3 comprises 15 residues. Germline CDR1 SGHAT, CDR2 FQNNGV. The full variable domain, its missing parts supplied by reference TRBV11-2 and TRBJ2-7, is EAGVAQSPRYKIIEKRQSVAFWCNPISGHATLYWYQQILGQGPKLLIQFQNNGVVDDSQLPKDRFSAERLKGVDSTLKIQPAKLEDSAVYLCASRHPGRMSYEQYFGPGTRLTVT.

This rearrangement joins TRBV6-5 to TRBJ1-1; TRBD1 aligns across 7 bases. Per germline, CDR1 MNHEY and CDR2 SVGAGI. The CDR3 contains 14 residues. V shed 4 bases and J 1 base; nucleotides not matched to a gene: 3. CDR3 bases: TGTGCCAGCAGTTCCCACAGGGGGAACACTGAAGCTTTCTTT. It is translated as CASSSHRGNTEAFF.

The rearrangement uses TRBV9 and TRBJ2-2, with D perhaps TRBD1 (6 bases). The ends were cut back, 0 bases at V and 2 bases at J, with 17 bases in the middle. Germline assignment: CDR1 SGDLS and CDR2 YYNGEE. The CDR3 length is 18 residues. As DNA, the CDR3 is TGTGCCAGCAGCGTAGAAGGCAGGGGACAATCAAACACCGGGGAGCTGTTTTTT. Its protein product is CASSVEGRGQSNTGELFF.

In DNA form, the CDR3 reads TGTGCCAGCAGTGTGGGTGTAATCCCTTCGGCCACAGATACGCAGTATTTT. It specifies CASSVGVIPSATDTQYF. The rearrangement links TRBV11-3 to TRBJ2-3; D not certain. The CDR3 loop spans 17 amino acids. V was shortened by 6 bases and J by 2 bases, with 21 bases between the two germline ends. Germline V lookup: CDR1 SGHNT, CDR2 YENEEA.

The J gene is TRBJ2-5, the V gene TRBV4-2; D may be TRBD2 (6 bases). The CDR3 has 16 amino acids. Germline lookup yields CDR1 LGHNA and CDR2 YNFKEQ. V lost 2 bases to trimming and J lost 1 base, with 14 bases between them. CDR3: CASSQLWGGSQETQYF. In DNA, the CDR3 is TGTGCCAGCAGCCAACTCTGGGGAGGAAGCCAAGAGACCCAGTACTTC.